Following are 20 T cell receptor beta chains from one sample sequenced in a study of blood T cells in healthy people across ages. Through a sample-barcoded 5' primer and a J-beta primer mix, a second PCR was run for about 6 to 11 cycles. TCRdb called the 5' RACE reads again in MiXCR, with one record for every CDR3 protein. This table holds about 720,000 distinct CDR3 sequences, about 20% found once. The sample taken for sequencing was blood. The receptors derive from a man aged 65 to 79 in good health.

The chain combines TRBV6-2 or TRBV6-3 with TRBJ1-1, with D maybe TRBD1 (5 bases). Trimming left V 6 bases short and J 4 bases short, with 15 bases between. The CDR3 has 14 residues. CDR1 MNHEY and CDR2 SVGEGT come from the germline V gene. The CDR3 is CASRNDGGGTEAFF. The CDR3 DNA follows: TGTGCCAGCAGAAACGACGGGGGGGGCACTGAAGCTTTCTTT.

The J gene is TRBJ2-5, the V gene TRBV12-3 or TRBV12-4; TRBD2 agrees at 12 bases. The J call could be wrong; TRBJ2-1 is a better fit for the DNA end. The CDR3 totals 15 residues. CDR3 amino acids: CASSPLGLAGREQFF. In DNA form, the CDR3 reads TGTGCCAGCAGTCCCCTAGGACTAGCGGGACGGGAGCAGTTCTTC.

The chain uses TRBV6-5 and TRBJ2-1; no definite D call. Germline values: CDR1 MNHEY, CDR2 SVGAGI. The CDR3 consists of 14 residues. V was cut by 3 bases and J by 2 bases, with 8 bases left in between. CDR3 loop: CASSYMNAYNEQFF. CDR3 DNA: TGTGCCAGCAGTTATATGAATGCCTACAATGAGCAGTTCTTC.

Details on this clonotype: The final CDR3 position lacks the conserved phenylalanine or tryptophan, pointing to a likely read error. This chain links TRBV5-1 with TRBJ2-5, with a possible D match to TRBD1 (5 bases). The DNA end is a closer match to TRBJ2-1, so the J assignment may be wrong. The CDR3 totals 14 residues. Germline V gene data show CDR1 as SGHRS and CDR2 as YFSETQ. CDR3 in amino acids: CASSLETARNEQFS. The CDR3 nucleotides are TGCGCCAGCAGCTTGGAGACAGCGAGGAATGAGCAGTTCTCC.

With regard to this clonotype: The junction departs from germline at one end; a sequencing error may be responsible. This sequence joins TRBV5-1 and TRBJ2-5; no firm D call. The CDR3 has 14 amino acids. In germline, CDR1 is SGHRS, CDR2 YFSETQ. The CDR3: CPSSLGSIQETQYF. DNA of the CDR3: TGCCCCAGCAGCTTGGGTTCCATCCAAGAGACCCAGTACTTC.

The genes are TRBV6-2 or TRBV6-3 and TRBJ1-2, with D unresolved. The CDR3 spans 9 residues. Per the germline V gene, CDR1 is MNHEY and CDR2 is SVGEGT. Trimming stripped 9 bases from V and 8 bases from J, with 7 bases between. CDR3 sequence (DNA): TGTGCCAGATCAACCGGCTACACCTTC. It encodes CARSTGYTF.

In its sample, this clonotype was seen a few times. This chain uses TRBV7-2 with TRBJ2-7; D gene ambiguous. The CDR3 length is 13 residues. Per germline, CDR1 SGHTA and CDR2 FQGNSA. CDR3 amino acids: CASSLVDNYEQCV. The DNA for the CDR3 is TGTGCCAGCAGCTTAGTTGACAACTACGAGCAGTGCGTC.

This clonotype was seen a handful of times. This chain joins TRBV7-2 and TRBJ2-5; 9 bases are a match to TRBD2. Germline lookup yields CDR1 SGHTA and CDR2 FQGNSA. V trimming: 4 bases; J trimming: 3 bases; junction bases outside the gene matches: 6. The CDR3 extends over 15 amino acids. The CDR3 sequence is CASSWLAGVKETQYF. The CDR3 coding sequence is TGTGCCAGCAGCTGGTTAGCGGGGGTCAAAGAGACCCAGTACTTC.

The V call is TRBV12-3 or TRBV12-4, the J call TRBJ1-2; D perhaps matches TRBD1 (5 bases). The CDR3 has 14 amino acids. V gave up 5 bases and J gave up 4 bases, with 14 bases separating them. The CDR3 DNA sequence: TGTGCCAGCAGTCCGGCAGGGCGCCGCTATGGCTACACCTTC. Its translation: CASSPAGRRYGYTF.

This clonotype was observed a few times. At one boundary the junction diverges from the germline segment, which might be a read error. The chain is built from TRBV6-1 and TRBJ1-6; 8 nucleotides align to TRBD1. This CDR3 comprises 17 residues. CDR1 and CDR2 (germline): MNHNS, SASEGT. DNA of the CDR3: TGTGCCGGCAGTGAAGAGCCAGGGGGCCCCTATAATTCACCCCTCCACTTT. Translated, it gives CAGSEEPGGPYNSPLHF.

This chain links TRBV7-2 with TRBJ1-1, with 8 nucleotides matching TRBD1. Germline values: CDR1 SGHTA, CDR2 FQGNSA. V lost 1 base, J lost 5 bases, and 6 bases stayed unmatched. The length of the CDR3 is 15 residues. CDR3 DNA sequence: TGTGCCAGCAGCTTAGGGACAGGGTGGACAACTGAAGCTTTCTTT. Its translation: CASSLGTGWTTEAFF.

The chain joins TRBV28 to TRBJ2-1, with D unresolved. The CDR3 spans 12 residues. V lost 10 bases to trimming and J lost 6 bases, with 13 bases between them. Per germline, CDR1 MDHEN and CDR2 SYDVKM. The DNA of the CDR3 is TGTGCCACCCTCAAGGGCTTCAATGAGCAGTTCTTC. Translation gives CATLKGFNEQFF.

The chain has TRBV3-1 and TRBJ2-7, with TRBD1 matching over 10 bases. The assigned J gene may be wrong: the sequence end matches TRBJ2-5 better. The germline CDR1 and CDR2 sequences are LGHDT and YNNKEL (reference sequence). This CDR3 comprises 15 residues. The CDR3 sequence: CASSQAGTGVETQYF. CDR3 sequence (DNA): TGTGCCAGCAGCCAAGCTGGGACAGGGGTAGAGACCCAGTACTTC.

This clonotype has ten or more counts. The J gene is TRBJ2-3, the V gene TRBV29-1; 7 bases match TRBD2. Germline loops: CDR1 SQVTM, CDR2 ANQGSEA. With V trimmed by 3 bases and J by 5 bases, 8 bases remained unmatched. This CDR3 is built from 14 residues. DNA of the CDR3: TGCAGCGTTGATGGGGCCAGGGAGGGAGATACGCAGTATTTT. Translating gives CSVDGAREGDTQYF.

The V and J genes are TRBV6-1 and TRBJ2-7, with 9 nucleotides matching TRBD2. The CDR3 is 13 residues long. Germline CDR1 and CDR2: MNHNS and SASEGT. For the CDR3, the DNA is TGTGCTCTGGCCGGACTAGCGAACGACGAGCAGTACTTC. Translating it yields CALAGLANDEQYF.

V gene TRBV12-3 or TRBV12-4 combines with J gene TRBJ2-7, with TRBD2 matching over 13 bases. Trimming at V came to 7 bases and at J to 6 bases, leaving 9 bases not matched to a gene. CDR3 length: 15 residues. CDR3 protein: CASKFGTSGVGEQYF. The CDR3 region has the DNA TGTGCCAGCAAGTTCGGGACTAGCGGGGTCGGCGAGCAGTACTTC.

The chain couples TRBV12-3 or TRBV12-4 to TRBJ2-7; 10 nucleotides agree with TRBD1. V shed 5 bases, J shed 3 bases, and the junction held 7 bases outside the gene matches. This CDR3 comprises 15 residues. The CDR3 bases are TGTGCCAGCAGTCGCCGGACAGGGGGTCACTACGAGCAGTACTTC. This encodes CASSRRTGGHYEQYF.

This clonotype was detected ten times or more. CDR3 bases: TGTGCCAGCAGTCCCGGACAGGCCCTGAACACTGAAGCTTTCTTT. Translation gives CASSPGQALNTEAFF. The V and J genes are TRBV2 and TRBJ1-1, with TRBD1 matching 7 bases. The junction had 6 bases not matched to a gene; V was cut back by 5 bases and J by 0 bases. Germline CDR1 and CDR2: SNHLY and FYNNEI. The CDR3 consists of 15 residues. Combining the CDR3 with reference TRBV2 and TRBJ1-1 gives the whole variable domain EPEVTQTPSHQVTQMGQEVILRCVPISNHLYFYWYRQILGQKVEFLVSFYNNEISEKSEIFDDQFSVERPDGSNFTLKIRSTKLEDSAMYFCASSPGQALNTEAFFGQGTRLTVV.

The genes are TRBV7-2 and TRBJ1-1; D gene uncertain. V was shortened by 2 bases and J by 5 bases, with 18 bases between the two germline ends. Germline CDR1 reads SGHTA; CDR2 reads FQGNSA. The CDR3 has 16 amino acids. The CDR3 spells CASSLRGLGLGTEAFF. CDR3 in DNA: TGTGCCAGCAGCTTACGCGGCTTGGGTCTCGGGACTGAAGCTTTCTTT. The full variable domain, in which reference TRBV7-2 and TRBJ1-1 provide the parts outside the CDR3, is GAGVSQSPSNKVTEKGKDVELRCDPISGHTALYWYRQSLGQGLEFLIYFQGNSAPDKSGLPSDRFSAERTGGSVSTLTIQRTQQEDSAVYLCASSLRGLGLGTEAFFGQGTRLTVV.

The chain uses TRBV7-2 and TRBJ2-1; D is unresolved. The J call is uncertain, as TRBJ2-5 better fits the DNA end. The CDR3 contains 12 residues. Germline V CDR1 and CDR2: SGHTA, FQGNSA. The CDR3: CASSSRWETQYF. The CDR3 DNA follows: TGTGCCAGCAGCTCTCGCTGGGAGACCCAGTACTTC.